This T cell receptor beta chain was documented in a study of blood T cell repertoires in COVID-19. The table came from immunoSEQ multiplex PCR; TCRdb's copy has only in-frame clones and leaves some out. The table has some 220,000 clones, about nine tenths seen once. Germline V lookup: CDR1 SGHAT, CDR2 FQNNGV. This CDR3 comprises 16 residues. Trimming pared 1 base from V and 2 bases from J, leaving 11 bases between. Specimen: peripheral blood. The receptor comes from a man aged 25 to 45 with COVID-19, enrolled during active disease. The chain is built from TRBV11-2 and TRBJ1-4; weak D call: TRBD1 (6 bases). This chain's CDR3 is CASSLVGGATNEKLFF. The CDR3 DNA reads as TGTGCCAGCAGCTTAGTGGGGGGGGCCACTAATGAAAAACTGTTTTTT.